This T cell receptor beta chain was recorded in a study of shared clonotypes between healthy human individuals. Using immunoSEQ multiplex PCR, the repertoire was profiled, and TCRdb retains in-frame clones only, with some absent. Of around 2.3 million clones in the sample, approximately 96% were seen once. The source is a man aged 18-30 years in good health. The sample consisted of naive CD4+ T cells sorted from blood. The subset is: CD45RA+ positively selected.

For the CDR3, the DNA is TGTGCCTGGTTAGATAGGGGAAACTATGGCTACACCTTC. Translating gives CAWLDRGNYGYTF. The chain is built from TRBV30 and TRBJ1-2; maybe TRBD1 (5 bases). This CDR3 is built from 13 residues. V was pared by 5 bases and J by 2 bases, with 12 bases between. From germline, CDR1 is GTSNPN and CDR2 SVGIG (reference sequence).